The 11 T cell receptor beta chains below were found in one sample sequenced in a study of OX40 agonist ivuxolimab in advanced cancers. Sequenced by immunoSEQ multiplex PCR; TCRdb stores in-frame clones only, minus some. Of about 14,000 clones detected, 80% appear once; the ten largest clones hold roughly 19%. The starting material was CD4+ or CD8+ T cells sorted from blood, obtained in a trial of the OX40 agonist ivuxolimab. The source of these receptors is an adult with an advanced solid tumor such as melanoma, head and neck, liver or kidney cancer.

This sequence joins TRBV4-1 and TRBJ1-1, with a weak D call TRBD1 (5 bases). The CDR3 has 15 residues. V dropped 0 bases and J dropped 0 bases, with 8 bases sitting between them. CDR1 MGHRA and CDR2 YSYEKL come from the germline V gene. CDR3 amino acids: CASSQETGLNTEAFF. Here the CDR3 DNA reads TGCGCCAGCAGCCAAGAAACAGGACTGAACACTGAAGCTTTCTTT.

The CDR3 spells CASSVVSGNEQFF. The CDR3 region has the DNA TGTGCCAGCAGCGTAGTATCCGGGAATGAGCAGTTCTTC. The chain uses TRBV9 and TRBJ2-1; D unresolved. The V end was cut by 0 bases, the J end by 7 bases, with 8 bases between. CDR3 length equals 13 residues. The germline V gene has CDR1 SGDLS and CDR2 YYNGEE.

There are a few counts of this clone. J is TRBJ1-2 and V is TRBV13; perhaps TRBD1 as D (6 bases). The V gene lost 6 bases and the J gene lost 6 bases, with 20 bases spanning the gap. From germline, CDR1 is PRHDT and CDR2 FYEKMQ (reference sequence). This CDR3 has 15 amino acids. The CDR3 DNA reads TGTGCCAGCAGTTTATGGACAGATCTACGTGATGGCTACACCTTC. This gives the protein CASSLWTDLRDGYTF. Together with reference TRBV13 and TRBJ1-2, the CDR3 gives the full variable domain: AAGVIQSPRHLIKEKRETATLKCYPIPRHDTVYWYQQGPGQDPQFLISFYEKMQSDKGSIPDRFSAQQFSDYHSELNMSSLELGDSALYFCASSLWTDLRDGYTFGSGTRLTVV.

The CDR3: CASSFWGGNGYTF. The CDR3 DNA reads as TGTGCCAGCAGTTTTTGGGGGGGCAATGGCTACACCTTC. The chain carries TRBV28 and TRBJ1-2; D perhaps matches TRBD1 (6 bases). CDR3 length equals 13 residues. V dropped 3 bases and J dropped 6 bases, with 11 bases sitting between them. In germline, CDR1 is MDHEN, CDR2 SYDVKM.

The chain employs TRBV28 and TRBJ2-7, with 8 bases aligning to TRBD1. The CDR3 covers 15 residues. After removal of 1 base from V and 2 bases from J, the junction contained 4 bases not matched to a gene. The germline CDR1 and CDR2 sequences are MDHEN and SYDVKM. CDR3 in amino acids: CASSLSSGQAYEQYF. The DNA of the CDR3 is TGTGCCAGCAGTTTATCCTCGGGACAGGCCTACGAGCAGTACTTC.

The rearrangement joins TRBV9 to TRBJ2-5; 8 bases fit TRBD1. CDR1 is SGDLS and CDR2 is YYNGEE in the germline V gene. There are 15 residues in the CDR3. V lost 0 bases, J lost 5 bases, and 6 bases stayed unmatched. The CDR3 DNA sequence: TGTGCCAGCAGCGTAGTGCCAGGGGGCTTGGAGACCCAGTACTTC. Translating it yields CASSVVPGGLETQYF.

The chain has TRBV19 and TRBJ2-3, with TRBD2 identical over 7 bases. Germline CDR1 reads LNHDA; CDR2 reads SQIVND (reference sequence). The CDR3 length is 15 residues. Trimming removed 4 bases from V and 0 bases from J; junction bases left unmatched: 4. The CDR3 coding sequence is TGTGCCAGTAGTAGCCTAGCGGCTAGCACAGATACGCAGTATTTT. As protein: CASSSLAASTDTQYF.

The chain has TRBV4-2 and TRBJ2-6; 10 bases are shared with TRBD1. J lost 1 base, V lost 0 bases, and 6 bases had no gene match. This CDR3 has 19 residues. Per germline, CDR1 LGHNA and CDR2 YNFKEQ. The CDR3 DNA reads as TGTGCCAGCAGCCAAGAGACAGGGGGCGTGTGGTCTGGGGCCAACGTCCTGACTTTC. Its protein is CASSQETGGVWSGANVLTF.

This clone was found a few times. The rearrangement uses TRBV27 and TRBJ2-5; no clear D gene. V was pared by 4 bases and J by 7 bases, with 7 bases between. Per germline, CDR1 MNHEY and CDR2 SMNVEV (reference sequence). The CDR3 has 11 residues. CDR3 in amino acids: CASSSLGTQYF. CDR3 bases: TGTGCCAGCAGTTCCCTAGGGACCCAGTACTTC.

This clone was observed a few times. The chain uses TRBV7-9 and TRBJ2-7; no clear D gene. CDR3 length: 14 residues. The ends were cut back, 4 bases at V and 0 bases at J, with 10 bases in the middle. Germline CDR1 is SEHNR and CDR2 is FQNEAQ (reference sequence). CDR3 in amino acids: CASSWEHHSYEQYF. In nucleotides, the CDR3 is TGTGCCAGCAGCTGGGAACATCACTCCTACGAGCAGTACTTC.

CDR3 in amino acids: CASSPWTNSYNEQFF. The CDR3 DNA is TGTGCCAGCAGTCCCTGGACTAACTCCTACAATGAGCAGTTCTTC. This chain uses TRBV27 with TRBJ2-1; D perhaps matches TRBD2 (6 bases). V lost 5 bases to trimming and J lost 0 bases, with 11 bases between them. The CDR3 runs 15 residues. The germline gives CDR1 MNHEY, CDR2 SMNVEV (reference sequence).